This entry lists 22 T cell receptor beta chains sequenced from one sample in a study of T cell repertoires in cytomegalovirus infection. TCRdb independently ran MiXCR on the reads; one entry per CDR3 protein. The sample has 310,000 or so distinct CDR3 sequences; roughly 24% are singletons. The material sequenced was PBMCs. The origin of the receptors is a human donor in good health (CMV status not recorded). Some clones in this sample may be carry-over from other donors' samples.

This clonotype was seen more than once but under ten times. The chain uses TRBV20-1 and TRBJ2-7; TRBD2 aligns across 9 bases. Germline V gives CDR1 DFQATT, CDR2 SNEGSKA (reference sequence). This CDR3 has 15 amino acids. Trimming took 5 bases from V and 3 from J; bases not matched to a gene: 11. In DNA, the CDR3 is TGCAGTGCTCCCCACGGGGCGGGGGGGATCTACGAGCAGTACTTC. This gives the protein CSAPHGAGGIYEQYF.

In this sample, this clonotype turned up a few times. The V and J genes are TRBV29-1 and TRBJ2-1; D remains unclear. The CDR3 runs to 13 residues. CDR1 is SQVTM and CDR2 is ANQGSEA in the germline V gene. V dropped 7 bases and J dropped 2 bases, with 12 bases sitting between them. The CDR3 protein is CSGHQPAYNEQFF. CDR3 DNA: TGCAGCGGTCACCAGCCTGCCTACAATGAGCAGTTCTTC.

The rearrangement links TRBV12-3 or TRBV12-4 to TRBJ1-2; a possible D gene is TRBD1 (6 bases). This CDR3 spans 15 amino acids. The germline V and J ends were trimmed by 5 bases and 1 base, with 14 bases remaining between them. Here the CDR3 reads CASSPGTRSNYGYTF. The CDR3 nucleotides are TGTGCCAGCAGTCCGGGGACAAGGAGTAACTATGGCTACACCTTC.

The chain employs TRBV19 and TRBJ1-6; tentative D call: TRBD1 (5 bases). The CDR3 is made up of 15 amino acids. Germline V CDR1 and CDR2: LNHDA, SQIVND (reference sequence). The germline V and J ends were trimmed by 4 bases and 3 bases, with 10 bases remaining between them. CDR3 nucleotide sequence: TGTGCCAGTAGTACCAACAGGAACTATAATTCACCCCTCCACTTT. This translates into CASSTNRNYNSPLHF.

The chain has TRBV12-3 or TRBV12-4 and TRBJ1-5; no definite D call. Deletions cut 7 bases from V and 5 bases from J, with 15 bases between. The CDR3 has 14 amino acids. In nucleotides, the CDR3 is TGTGCCAGCACTCAAAGACTAGACGATCAGCCCCAGCATTTT. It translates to CASTQRLDDQPQHF.

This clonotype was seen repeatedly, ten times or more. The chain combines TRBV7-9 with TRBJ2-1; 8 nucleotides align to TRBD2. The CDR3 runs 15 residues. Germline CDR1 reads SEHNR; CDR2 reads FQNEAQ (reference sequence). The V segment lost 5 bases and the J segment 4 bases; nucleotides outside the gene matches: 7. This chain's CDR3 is CASSPTGLAYNEQFF. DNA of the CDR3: TGTGCCAGCAGCCCAACCGGACTAGCTTACAATGAGCAGTTCTTC.

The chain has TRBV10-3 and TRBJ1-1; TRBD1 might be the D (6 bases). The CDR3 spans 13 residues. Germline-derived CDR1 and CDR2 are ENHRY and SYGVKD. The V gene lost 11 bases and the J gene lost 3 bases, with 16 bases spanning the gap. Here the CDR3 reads CALKEDRHTEAFF. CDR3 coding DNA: TGTGCCCTAAAGGAGGACAGACACACTGAAGCTTTCTTT.

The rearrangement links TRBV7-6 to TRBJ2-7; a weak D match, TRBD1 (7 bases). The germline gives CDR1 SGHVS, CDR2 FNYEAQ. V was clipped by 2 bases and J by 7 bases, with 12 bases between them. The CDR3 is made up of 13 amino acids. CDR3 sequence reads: CASSLLQGGEQYF. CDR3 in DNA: TGTGCCAGCAGCTTACTTCAGGGGGGTGAGCAGTACTTC. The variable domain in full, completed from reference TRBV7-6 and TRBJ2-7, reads GAGVSQSPRYKVTKRGQDVALRCDPISGHVSLYWYRQALGQGPEFLTYFNYEAQQDKSGLPNDRFSAERPEGSISTLTIQRTEQRDSAMYRCASSLLQGGEQYFGPGTRLTVT.

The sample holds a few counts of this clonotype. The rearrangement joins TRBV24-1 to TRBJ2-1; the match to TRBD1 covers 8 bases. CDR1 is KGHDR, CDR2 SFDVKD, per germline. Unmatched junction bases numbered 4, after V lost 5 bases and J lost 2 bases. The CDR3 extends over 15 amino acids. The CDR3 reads CATSAPTGAYNEQFF. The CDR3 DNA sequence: TGTGCCACCAGTGCCCCGACAGGGGCCTACAATGAGCAGTTCTTC.

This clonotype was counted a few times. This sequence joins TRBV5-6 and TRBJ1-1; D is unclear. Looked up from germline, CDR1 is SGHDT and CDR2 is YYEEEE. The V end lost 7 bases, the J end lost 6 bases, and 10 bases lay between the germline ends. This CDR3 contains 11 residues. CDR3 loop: CASHVGPEAFF. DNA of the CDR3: TGTGCCAGCCACGTAGGCCCTGAAGCTTTCTTT.

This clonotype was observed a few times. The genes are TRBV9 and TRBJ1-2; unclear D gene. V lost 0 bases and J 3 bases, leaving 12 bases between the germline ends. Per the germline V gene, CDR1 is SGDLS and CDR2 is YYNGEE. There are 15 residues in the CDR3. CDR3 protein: CASSVEEGADYGYTF. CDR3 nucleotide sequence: TGTGCCAGCAGCGTAGAAGAGGGCGCGGACTATGGCTACACCTTC.

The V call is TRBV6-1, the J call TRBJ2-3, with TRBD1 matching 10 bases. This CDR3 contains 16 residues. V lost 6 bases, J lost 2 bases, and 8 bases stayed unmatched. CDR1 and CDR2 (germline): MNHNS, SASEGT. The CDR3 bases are TGTGCCAGCAGATCCGGAGGGACAGGGGTCACAGATACGCAGTATTTT. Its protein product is CASRSGGTGVTDTQYF.

This CDR3 is CASSKNRDTEAFF. CDR3 in DNA: TGTGCCAGCAGCAAAAACCGGGACACTGAAGCTTTCTTT. V gene TRBV7-2 combines with J gene TRBJ1-1; D uncertain. The ends were cut back, 5 bases at V and 3 bases at J, with 10 bases in the middle. CDR1 and CDR2 (germline): SGHTA, FQGNSA. The CDR3 length is 13 residues.

CDR3 sequence (DNA): TGTGCCTGGGACAGGGGCAACAAATACAATGAGCAGTTCTTC. Encoded protein: CAWDRGNKYNEQFF. V usage is TRBV30 and J usage is TRBJ2-1; 8 bases match TRBD1. Germline lookup yields CDR1 GTSNPN and CDR2 SVGIG (reference sequence). The CDR3 has 14 amino acids. V lost 5 bases and J lost 4; bases outside the gene matches: 7.

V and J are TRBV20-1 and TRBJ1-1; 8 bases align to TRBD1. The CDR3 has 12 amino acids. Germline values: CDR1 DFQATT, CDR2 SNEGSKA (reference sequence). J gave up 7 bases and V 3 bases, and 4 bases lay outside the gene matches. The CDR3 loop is CSARVGTGEAFF. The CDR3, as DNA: TGCAGTGCTAGGGTAGGGACAGGTGAAGCTTTCTTT.

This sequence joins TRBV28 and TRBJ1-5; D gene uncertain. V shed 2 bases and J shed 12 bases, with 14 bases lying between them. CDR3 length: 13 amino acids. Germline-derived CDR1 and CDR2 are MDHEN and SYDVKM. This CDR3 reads CASSLESSPLQHF. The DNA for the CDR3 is TGTGCCAGCAGTTTAGAGAGCAGCCCTCTCCAGCATTTT.

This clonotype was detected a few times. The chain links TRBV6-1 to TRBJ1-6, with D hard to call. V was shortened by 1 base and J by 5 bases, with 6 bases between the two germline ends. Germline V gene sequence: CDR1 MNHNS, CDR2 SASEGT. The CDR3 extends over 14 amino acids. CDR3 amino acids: CASSEGGDNSPLHF. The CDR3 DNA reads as TGTGCCAGCAGTGAAGGAGGTGATAATTCACCCCTCCACTTT.

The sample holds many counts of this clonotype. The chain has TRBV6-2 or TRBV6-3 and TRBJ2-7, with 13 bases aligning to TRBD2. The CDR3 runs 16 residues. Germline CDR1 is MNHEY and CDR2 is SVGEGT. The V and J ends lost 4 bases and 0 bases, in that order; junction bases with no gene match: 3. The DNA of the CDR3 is TGTGCCAGCAGTTCCCGGACTAGCGGGAGCTCCTACGAGCAGTACTTC. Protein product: CASSSRTSGSSYEQYF.

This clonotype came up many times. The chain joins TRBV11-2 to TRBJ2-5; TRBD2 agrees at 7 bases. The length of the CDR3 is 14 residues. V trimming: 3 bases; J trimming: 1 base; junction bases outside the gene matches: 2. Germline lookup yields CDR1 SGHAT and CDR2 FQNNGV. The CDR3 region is CASSFRTSQETQYF. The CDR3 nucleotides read TGTGCCAGCAGCTTTCGGACTAGCCAAGAGACCCAGTACTTC. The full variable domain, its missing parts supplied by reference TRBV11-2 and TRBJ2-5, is EAGVAQSPRYKIIEKRQSVAFWCNPISGHATLYWYQQILGQGPKLLIQFQNNGVVDDSQLPKDRFSAERLKGVDSTLKIQPAKLEDSAVYLCASSFRTSQETQYFGPGTRLLVL.

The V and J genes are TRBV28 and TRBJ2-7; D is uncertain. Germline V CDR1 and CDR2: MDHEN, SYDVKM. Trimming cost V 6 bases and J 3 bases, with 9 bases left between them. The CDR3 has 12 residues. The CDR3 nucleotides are TGTGCCAGCAGCAACAGTATCTACGAGCAGTACGTC. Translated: CASSNSIYEQYV.

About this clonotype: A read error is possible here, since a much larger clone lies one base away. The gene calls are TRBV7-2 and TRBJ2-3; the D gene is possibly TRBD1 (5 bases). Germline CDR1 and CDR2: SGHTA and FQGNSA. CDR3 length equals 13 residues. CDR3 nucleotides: TGTGCCAGCAGCTTCCAGGGTGCAGATACGCGGTATTTT. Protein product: CASSFQGADTRYF.

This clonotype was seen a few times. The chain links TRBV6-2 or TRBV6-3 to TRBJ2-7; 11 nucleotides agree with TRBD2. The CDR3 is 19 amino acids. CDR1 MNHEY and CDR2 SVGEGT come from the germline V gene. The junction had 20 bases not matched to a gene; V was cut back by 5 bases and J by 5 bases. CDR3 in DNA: TGTGCCAGCAGTCCAGTACTAGCGGGAGTTCTTCGGTTTCTCCACGAGCAGTACTTC. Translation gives CASSPVLAGVLRFLHEQYF.